A selection of T cell receptor beta chains follows, all from one sample in a study of identical twins. Each CDR3 protein is one row after TCRdb ran MiXCR on the 5' RACE reads. The table includes 150,000 or so distinct CDR3 sequences, under 4.5% detected once. Material: memory T cells sorted from blood. The receptors derive from a man aged 18 to 29 in good health. Each CDR3 is given with its conserved first and last residue. Fields, in order: D gene, J gene, clone size, V gene, CDR3 DNA, CDR3 protein. D genes are given only for firm matches. Clone size appears in some rows only: once, few, many, or a class for an expanded clone.

TRBD2 TRBJ2-1 many TRBV11-3 TGTGCCAGCAGACCTGGCCGCGGGAGGGAGTCCTACAATGAGCAGTTCTTC CASRPGRGRESYNEQFF
TRBD1 TRBJ2-1 many TRBV5-1 TGCGCCAGCAGCTTGAGGGCGGACAGGGTGAGGAATGAGCAGTTCTTC CASSLRADRVRNEQFF
NA TRBJ2-6 NA TRBV30 TGTGCCTGGACTCGGACGGACCTAGGTTCTGGGGCCAACGTCCTGACTTTC CAWTRTDLGSGANVLTF
NA TRBJ2-5 many TRBV7-2 TGTGCCAGCAGAGATAGGGTCGAAGAGACCCAGTACTTC CASRDRVEETQYF
NA TRBJ1-5 many TRBV5-6 TGTGCCAGCAGAGAGTGGGGTCGCAATCAGCCCCAGCATTTT CASREWGRNQPQHF
TRBD1 TRBJ1-1 many TRBV7-9 TGTGCCGGTCAAAAGACGGGACAGCTGAACACTGAAGCTTTCTTT CAGQKTGQLNTEAFF
TRBD1 TRBJ2-5 many TRBV7-9 TGTGCCAGCAGCACCGACAGGGGGCGCGCAGAGACCCAGTACTTC CASSTDRGRAETQYF
NA TRBJ1-2 many TRBV12-3/TRBV12-4 TGTGCCAGCAGTTTGGGGGGTAGGGATGGCTACACCTTC CASSLGGRDGYTF
NA TRBJ1-1 many TRBV27 TGTGCCACAGCATTATCGGGGCTGGAGAACACTGAAGCTTTCTTT CATALSGLENTEAFF
NA TRBJ1-1 many TRBV12-3/TRBV12-4 TGTGCCAGCAGGGCCCATGGGGGGCTGAACACTGAAGCTTTCTTT CASRAHGGLNTEAFF
TRBD2 TRBJ2-1 many TRBV7-3 TGTGCCAGCAGCTTATGGGCTAGCGGGAGGGGTGAGCAGTTCTTC CASSLWASGRGEQFF